The rows below give T cell receptor beta chains drawn from one sample of a study of siplizumab effects on memory and regulatory T cells. Measured with immunoSEQ multiplex PCR; TCRdb has only the in-frame clones, and not every one. The repertoire holds some 65,000 clones, with 88% as singletons. The sample consisted of Tregs sorted from blood. These receptors originate from a human donor in good health. CDR3s include the opening cysteine and the closing phenylalanine or tryptophan. Each record gives: J gene, D gene, V gene, clone size, CDR3 DNA, CDR3 protein. The D gene is left open where the match is weak. The listing skips clone size in some rows; elsewhere it reads once, few, many or a size class.

>TRBJ2-2|NA|TRBV7-8|NA
TGTGCCAGCAGCTTCGGGGGGGAGCTGTTTTTT
CASSFGGELFF
>TRBJ2-5|NA|TRBV19|NA
TGTGCCAGCGGGGGACGACAAGAGACCCAGTACTTC
CASGGRQETQYF
>TRBJ2-3|TRBD1|TRBV7-9|few
TGTGCCAGCAGCTTACCGGGGACAGTTCCTACGCAGTATTTT
CASSLPGTVPTQYF
>TRBJ2-2|NA|TRBV10-3|NA
TGTGCCATCAGTGGTATCTTAGGCACCGGGGAGCTGTTTTTT
CAISGILGTGELFF
>TRBJ1-6|NA|TRBV30|NA
TGTGCCTGGAGTGTACAGGTCAGGGGTAATTCACCCCTCCACTTT
CAWSVQVRGNSPLHF
>TRBJ2-7|NA|TRBV28|few
TGTGCCAGCAGTTTTAGCAGAGCCTACGAGCAGTACTTC
CASSFSRAYEQYF
>TRBJ2-2|NA|TRBV14|NA
TGTGCCAGCAGCCACCAGGGAGAAGGGGAGCTGTTTTTT
CASSHQGEGELFF
>TRBJ1-2|TRBD1|TRBV29-1|NA
TGCAGCGTTGGACAGGGGTATGGCTACACCTTC
CSVGQGYGYTF
>TRBJ2-2|NA|TRBV9|NA
TGTGCCAGCAGCGTAGGGAACTTGAACACCGGGGAGCTGTTTTTT
CASSVGNLNTGELFF
>TRBJ1-1|NA|TRBV12-5|once
TGTGCTAGTGGCCAAAATAGGGCAAGGAACACTGAAGCTTTCTTT
CASGQNRARNTEAFF
>TRBJ2-7|NA|TRBV11-3|NA
TGTGCCAGCAGCTTAGGTGGGGCAGGGCTTTCAACCTACGAGCAGTACTTC
CASSLGGAGLSTYEQYF
>TRBJ2-1|NA|TRBV6-6|NA
TGTGCCAGCAGTCTTCGGTTGGCAAAGGGGATTGGTGAGCAGTTCTTC
CASSLRLAKGIGEQFF
>TRBJ1-5|NA|TRBV2|NA
TGTGCCAGCAGGGCCCGGGGCATAGATCAGCCCCAGCATTTT
CASRARGIDQPQHF
>TRBJ2-7|NA|TRBV6-5|NA
TGTGCCAGCAGTTACTCGATTGCAGGTTCCTACGAGCAGTACTTC
CASSYSIAGSYEQYF
>TRBJ2-2|NA|TRBV10-2|NA
TGCGCCAGCAGTGTCACGGGAGCCAACACCGGGGAGCTGTTTTTT
CASSVTGANTGELFF
>TRBJ1-3|NA|TRBV6-5|NA
TGTGCCACCCGATCGGCCAGGGCGGCTGGAAACACCATATATTTT
CATRSARAAGNTIYF
>TRBJ1-2|NA|TRBV28|NA
TGTGCCAGCAGTCTAGGTGGGCGGGCTAACTATGGCTACACCTTC
CASSLGGRANYGYTF
>TRBJ1-1|TRBD1|TRBV6-1|NA
TGTGCCAGCAGTGGGGACAGGCACACTGAAGCTTTCTTT
CASSGDRHTEAFF
>TRBJ1-1|TRBD1|TRBV6-1|NA
TGTGCCAGCAGTGAAAGGCAGGGGGCGACAGCTTTCTTT
CASSERQGATAFF
>TRBJ2-7|NA|TRBV27|NA
TGTGCCAGCAGTCCCTCAGCGTATCAAACCTACGAGCAGTACTTC
CASSPSAYQTYEQYF
>TRBJ1-5|TRBD1|TRBV4-1|many
TGCGCCAGCAGCCAACAGGACAGGGGGCGCGATCAGCCCCAGCATTTT
CASSQQDRGRDQPQHF
>TRBJ1-1|NA|TRBV7-9|medium-sized
TGTGCCAGTAGCCACCAGAGTGAGGGCACTGAAGCTTTCTTT
CASSHQSEGTEAFF
>TRBJ2-3|NA|TRBV6-6|NA
TGTGCCAGCAGTCCGGGGAGGACAAGCACAGATACGCAGTATTTT
CASSPGRTSTDTQYF
>TRBJ2-3|NA|TRBV9|NA
TGTGCCAGCAGCGTAGACATAACTACTAGCACAGATACGCAGTATTTT
CASSVDITTSTDTQYF
>TRBJ2-7|NA|TRBV6-1|NA
TGTGCCAGCAGTGAAGGGCCGACTAGCTCCTACGAGCAGTACTTC
CASSEGPTSSYEQYF
>TRBJ2-1|TRBD2|TRBV6-6|NA
TGTGCCAGCAGTTCCCTAGCGGAGTTATACAATGAGCAGTTCTTC
CASSSLAELYNEQFF
>TRBJ1-3|NA|TRBV19|NA
TGTGCCAGTAAGGAAGGCTACCTCTCTGGAAACACCATATATTTT
CASKEGYLSGNTIYF
>TRBJ1-5|TRBD1|TRBV18|NA
TGTGCCAGCTCGACTAACAGGGGGCGAGGCAATCAGCCCCAGCATTTT
CASSTNRGRGNQPQHF
>TRBJ2-3|TRBD2|TRBV5-6|NA
TGTGCCAGCAGCCGCAGACTAGCGGGAGGGCCAGATACGCAGTATTTT
CASSRRLAGGPDTQYF
>TRBJ2-7|NA|TRBV6-1|NA
TGTGCCAGCAGCGCAGGGGTTGTCCACGAGCAGTACTTC
CASSAGVVHEQYF
>TRBJ2-5|NA|TRBV18|NA
TGTGCCAGCTCAGAGACGGTACAAGAGACCCAGTACTTC
CASSETVQETQYF
>TRBJ2-5|TRBD2|TRBV9|few
TGTGCCAGCAGCGTAGCACCCTGGGGGGGAGAGACCCAGTACTTC
CASSVAPWGGETQYF
>TRBJ2-1|NA|TRBV28|NA
TGTGCCAGCCACGCTTTGGGTAGTCTTACCTACAATGAGCAGTTCTTC
CASHALGSLTYNEQFF
>TRBJ2-7|NA|TRBV7-2|NA
TGTGCCAGCAGCTTAAATGGGCCCTACGAGCAGTACTTC
CASSLNGPYEQYF
>TRBJ2-1|NA|TRBV9|NA
TGTGCCAGCAGCACCCGACGGGGTACCAATGAGCAGTTCTTC
CASSTRRGTNEQFF
>TRBJ1-4|NA|TRBV6-4|NA
TGTGCCAGCAGTGTTGTACAGGGTGAAAAACTGTTTTTT
CASSVVQGEKLFF
>TRBJ1-5|NA|TRBV6-5|NA
TGTGCCAGCAGTTACGGGGGTCAGCCCCAGCATTTT
CASSYGGQPQHF
>TRBJ2-5|NA|TRBV18|NA
TGTGCCAGCTCACCCGGGAGCCAAGAGACCCAGTACTTC
CASSPGSQETQYF
>TRBJ2-3|NA|TRBV6-5|few
TGTGCCAGCAGGGCCTGGACGGGAGATACGCAGTATTTT
CASRAWTGDTQYF
>TRBJ2-7|NA|TRBV6-1|NA
TGTGCCAGCCTCGGGGCGGGACTTTCCTCCTACGAGCAGTACTTC
CASLGAGLSSYEQYF
>TRBJ2-7|TRBD1|TRBV7-7|NA
TGTGCTAGCAGCTTTGGGACAGGGTCCTCCGAGCAGTACTTC
CASSFGTGSSEQYF
>TRBJ2-1|NA|TRBV19|medium-sized
TGTGCCAGTTCTCACGGGGCGGGCAATGAGCAGTTCTTC
CASSHGAGNEQFF